This note documents a single TCR beta chain sequence. The antigen is unknown. These data originate in a study of CXCR3-negative and CXCR3-positive naive CD8 T cells. Findings and limits, study-wide: Cryopreservation partially decreased CXCR3 expression, and most assays used fresh PBMCs. Compared with CXCR3-negative naive cells, CXCR3-positive naive cells showed more hydrophobic TRB CDR3s.

The naive CD8+ gate required CD45RO-CCR7+CD27+CD95- phenotype. UMI-labeled 5' RACE yielded the TRB cDNA libraries. Following a re-call of the 5' RACE reads, TCRdb has one entry per CDR3 protein and lacks DNA. This repertoire comprises under 75,000 distinct CDR3 sequences; its ten largest clones make up about 0.7%. The CDR3 spans 16 residues. The V gene's germline CDR1 is SGHVS and CDR2 FNYEAQ. The chain combines TRBV7-6 with TRBJ2-2; lacking DNA, the TRBD1 call made by TCRdb goes unchecked. Source material: naive CXCR3+ CD8+ T cells from blood. Noted subset: CD45RO-CCR7+CD27+CD95- naive CD8+ T cells expressing CXCR3 (TNR3+). This receptor was identified in a human donor in good health. Some clones in this sample may be carry-over from other donors' samples. CDR3 region: CASSRMRGTVDKELFF.